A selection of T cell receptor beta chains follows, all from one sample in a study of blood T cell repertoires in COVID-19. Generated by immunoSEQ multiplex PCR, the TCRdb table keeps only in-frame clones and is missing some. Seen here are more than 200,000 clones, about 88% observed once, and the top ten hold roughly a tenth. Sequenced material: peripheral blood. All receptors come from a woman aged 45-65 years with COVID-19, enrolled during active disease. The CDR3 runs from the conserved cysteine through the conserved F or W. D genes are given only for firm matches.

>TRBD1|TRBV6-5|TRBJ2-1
TGTGCCAGCAGTTTCCATCGGGACAGGGGATTCGATGAGCAGTTCTTC
CASSFHRDRGFDEQFF
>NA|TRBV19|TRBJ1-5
TGTGCCAGTAGTATGAAACAAATCGAGCCCCAGCATTTT
CASSMKQIEPQHF
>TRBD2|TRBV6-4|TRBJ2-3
TGTGCCAGCAGTGATTCACTAGCGAGTGATACGCAGTATTTT
CASSDSLASDTQYF
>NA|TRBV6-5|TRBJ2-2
TGTGCCAGCGGGGGGGCCGCGAACACCGGGGAGCTGTTTTTT
CASGGAANTGELFF
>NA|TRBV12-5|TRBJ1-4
TGTGCTAGTGGTACCGGACAGTCAACTAATGAAAAACTGTTTTTT
CASGTGQSTNEKLFF
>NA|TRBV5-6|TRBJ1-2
TGTGCCAGCAGCTTGGCCGGGACTTGGGAAAGGGGCTACACCTTC
CASSLAGTWERGYTF
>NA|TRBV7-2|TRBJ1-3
TGTGCCAGCAGCTTCCCCTCTCTAGGAGCTGGAAACACCATATATTTT
CASSFPSLGAGNTIYF
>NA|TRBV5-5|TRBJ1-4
TGTGCCAGCAGTCCCCAGGGGACGACTAATGAAAAACTGTTTTTT
CASSPQGTTNEKLFF
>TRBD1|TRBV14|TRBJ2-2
TGTGCCAGCAGCCAAGAGGCGGACAGGTGGACCGGGGAGCTGTTTTTT
CASSQEADRWTGELFF
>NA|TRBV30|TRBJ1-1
TGTGCCTGGAGTTACAGTCTGACTGAAGCTTTCTTT
CAWSYSLTEAFF